One and the same sample provided the 18 T cell receptor beta chains below, sequenced in a study of shared clonotypes between healthy human individuals. Produced via immunoSEQ multiplex PCR; TCRdb's table is partial and in-frame only. The sample has about 1.1 million clones, roughly 77% seen once. The sequenced material came from memory CD4+ T cells from PBMCs. As to subset: CD45RA-negative fraction. The receptors originated from a man aged 18 to 35 in good health. Some clones in this sample may be carry-over from other donors' samples.

V usage is TRBV5-8 and J usage is TRBJ1-5; D is undetermined. Trimming removed 0 bases from V and 1 base from J, with 8 bases in between. The CDR3 is 15 amino acids. Germline CDR1 SGHTS, CDR2 YDEGEE. Here the CDR3 DNA reads TGTGCCAGCAGCTTGGCCGGCAGGAGCAATCAGCCCCAGCATTTT. Amino acids: CASSLAGRSNQPQHF.

The V gene is TRBV2, the J gene TRBJ1-1; the D gene is possibly TRBD1 (5 bases). Looked up from germline, CDR1 is SNHLY and CDR2 is FYNNEI. The CDR3 contains 13 residues. The germline V and J ends were trimmed by 10 bases and 0 bases, with 12 bases remaining between them. This chain's CDR3 is CAIRTGLNTEAFF. For the CDR3, the DNA is TGTGCCATTCGGACGGGGCTGAACACTGAAGCTTTCTTT.

By share, this clone ranks as medium-sized. This chain joins TRBV7-9 and TRBJ1-3; D might be TRBD1 (5 bases). CDR1 and CDR2 from the germline V gene are SEHNR and FQNEAQ (reference sequence). The CDR3 sequence is 15 residues long. V lost 0 bases and J lost 0, with 6 bases in between. The CDR3 loop is CASSLAGDSGNTIYF. CDR3 coding DNA: TGTGCCAGCAGCTTAGCAGGGGACTCTGGAAACACCATATATTTT.

The CDR3 DNA sequence: TGCGCCAGCACCCTGGGGTCAGGGAATCATGGCTACACCTTC. It yields the protein CASTLGSGNHGYTF. The chain joins TRBV5-1 to TRBJ1-2; perhaps TRBD1 as D (5 bases). Deletions cut 6 bases from V and 6 bases from J, with 18 bases between. CDR3 length: 14 residues. Germline V lookup: CDR1 SGHRS, CDR2 YFSETQ.

The rearrangement uses TRBV28 and TRBJ1-5; D unclear. This CDR3 contains 17 residues. Germline V gene data show CDR1 as MDHEN and CDR2 as SYDVKM. Deletions cut 4 bases from V and 4 bases from J, with 20 bases between. The CDR3 here is CASSSPRSGNGNQPQHF. The CDR3 DNA sequence: TGTGCCAGCAGTTCCCCTAGATCGGGGAATGGGAATCAGCCCCAGCATTTT. The variable domain in full, completed from reference TRBV28 and TRBJ1-5, reads DVKVTQSSRYLVKRTGEKVFLECVQDMDHENMFWYRQDPGLGLRLIYFSYDVKMKEKGDIPEGYSVSREKKERFSLILESASTNQTSMYLCASSSPRSGNGNQPQHFGDGTRLSIL.

This rearrangement joins TRBV6-6 to TRBJ1-5; a possible D gene is TRBD1 (5 bases). The germline V gene encodes CDR1 MNHNY and CDR2 SVGAGI (reference sequence). The CDR3 spans 12 residues. The V end lost 5 bases, the J end lost 6 bases, and 8 bases lay between the germline ends. CDR3 in DNA: TGTGCCAGCAGTACCGGGGGTCAGCCCCAGCATTTT. Amino acids: CASSTGGQPQHF.

The count of this clone is one. The chain uses TRBV5-1 and TRBJ1-2, with 9 bases lining up with TRBD1. Germline CDR1 SGHRS, CDR2 YFSETQ. There are 15 residues in the CDR3. V lost 4 bases to trimming and J lost 0 bases; unmatched junction nucleotides: 4. The CDR3 nucleotides are TGCGCCAGCAGCGAAGACAGGGGGGCTAACTATGGCTACACCTTC. Translated, it gives CASSEDRGANYGYTF.

The V call is TRBV18, the J call TRBJ2-1; 10 bases fit TRBD2. Germline trimming cut 3 bases from V and 7 bases from J; bases unmatched to any gene: 12. The CDR3 is 17 amino acids. Germline CDR1 reads KGHSH; CDR2 reads LQKENI. The CDR3 sequence: CASSPRRLAGVGNEQFF. CDR3 nucleotides: TGTGCCAGCTCACCCAGACGTCTAGCGGGAGTCGGGAATGAGCAGTTCTTC.

V is TRBV28 and J is TRBJ2-1; 12 bases align to TRBD1. The CDR3 length is 15 residues. V shed 6 bases and J 9 bases; nucleotides not matched to a gene: 9. Germline V gives CDR1 MDHEN, CDR2 SYDVKM. CDR3 DNA: TGTGCCAGCAGGAACCCGGGACAGGGGGCCGGTGAGCAGTTCTTC. Protein: CASRNPGQGAGEQFF.

The chain employs TRBV28 and TRBJ2-7; D possibly uses TRBD1 or TRBD2 (5 bases each). The CDR3 covers 15 residues. V was trimmed by 5 bases and J by 2 bases, leaving 16 bases between them. CDR1 and CDR2 (germline): MDHEN, SYDVKM. CDR3: CASSIPPLGAYEQYF. CDR3 coding DNA: TGTGCCAGCAGTATCCCACCGTTGGGGGCCTACGAGCAGTACTTC. The full variable domain, in which reference TRBV28 and TRBJ2-7 provide the parts outside the CDR3, is DVKVTQSSRYLVKRTGEKVFLECVQDMDHENMFWYRQDPGLGLRLIYFSYDVKMKEKGDIPEGYSVSREKKERFSLILESASTNQTSMYLCASSIPPLGAYEQYFGPGTRLTVT.

This chain uses TRBV18 with TRBJ1-1, with TRBD1 matching over 8 bases. The V and J ends lost 2 bases and 4 bases, in that order; junction bases with no gene match: 9. The CDR3 has 16 residues. CDR1 and CDR2 from the germline V gene are KGHSH and LQKENI. CDR3 bases: TGTGCCAGCTCACCAGGGCAGGGGGCTATGGGCACTGAAGCTTTCTTT. This translates into CASSPGQGAMGTEAFF. The entire variable domain, with the rest obtained from reference TRBV18 and TRBJ1-1, is as follows: NAGVMQNPRHLVRRRGQEARLRCSPMKGHSHVYWYRQLPEEGLKFMVYLQKENIIDESGMPKERFSAEFPKEGPSILRIQQVVRGDSAAYFCASSPGQGAMGTEAFFGQGTRLTVV.

This chain links TRBV11-1 with TRBJ1-1; D might be TRBD1 (6 bases). In germline, CDR1 is SGHAT, CDR2 FQDESV (reference sequence). V was pared by 1 base and J by 5 bases, with 17 bases between. The CDR3 is made up of 16 amino acids. The CDR3 DNA sequence: TGTGCCAGCAGCTTAGATTTAATCAGGGGCACGACTGAAGCTTTCTTT. It translates to CASSLDLIRGTTEAFF.

The chain employs TRBV5-4 and TRBJ2-1; the match to TRBD1 covers 8 bases. The CDR3 has 17 residues. V was clipped by 4 bases and J by 7 bases; unmatched bases: 16. The V gene's germline CDR1 is SGHNT and CDR2 YYREEE (reference sequence). CDR3: CASSAGPDRGSTNEQFF. The CDR3 DNA reads as TGTGCCAGCAGCGCGGGACCCGACAGGGGATCGACAAATGAGCAGTTCTTC.

CDR3 in DNA: TGCGCCAGCAGCGCGAATACAGGGGATCAGCCCCAGCATTTT. This gives the protein CASSANTGDQPQHF. The J gene is TRBJ1-5, the V gene TRBV5-1; 7 bases agree with TRBD1. CDR1 and CDR2 from the germline V gene are SGHRS and YFSETQ. With V trimmed by 4 bases and J by 5 bases, 6 bases remained unmatched. This CDR3 contains 14 residues. The full variable domain, with the rest looked up from reference TRBV5-1 and TRBJ1-5, is KAGVTQTPRYLIKTRGQQVTLSCSPISGHRSVSWYQQTPGQGLQFLFEYFSETQRNKGNFPGRFSGRQFSNSRSEMNVSTLELGDSALYLCASSANTGDQPQHFGDGTRLSIL.

The rearrangement uses TRBV2 and TRBJ2-2; D is perhaps TRBD2 (6 bases). The CDR3 covers 13 residues. Germline V gene data show CDR1 as SNHLY and CDR2 as FYNNEI. V lost 6 bases, J lost 7 bases, and 12 bases lay in between. The CDR3 protein is CASRSQGGGELFF. The CDR3 DNA reads TGTGCCAGCAGGAGTCAGGGAGGCGGGGAGCTGTTTTTT.

The chain is built from TRBV6-5 and TRBJ2-2; possibly TRBD2 for D (6 bases). V was trimmed by 4 bases and J by 10 bases, leaving 22 bases between them. Germline loops: CDR1 MNHEY, CDR2 SVGAGI. The CDR3 length is 16 residues. The CDR3 sequence is CASSFSLLDGGEELFF. The CDR3 DNA sequence: TGTGCCAGCAGTTTTTCGCTCCTCGACGGAGGGGAGGAGCTGTTTTTT.

The chain recombines TRBV21-1 with TRBJ2-2. TRBV21-1 has pseudogene status. The CDR3 runs to 16 residues. CDR3 in DNA: TGTGCCAGCAGCAAAGGAGGACCATCCAAAAGGGGGGAGCTGTTTTTT. Encoded protein: CASSKGGPSKRGELFF.

In this sample, this clone turned up a few times. The rearrangement joins TRBV4-1 to TRBJ2-7; D possibly corresponds to TRBD2 (6 bases). The CDR3 length is 16 residues. Germline CDR1 is MGHRA and CDR2 is YSYEKL. The V gene lost 1 base and the J gene lost 2 bases, with 15 bases spanning the gap. The CDR3 sequence is CASSQGGSREPYEQYF. Written as DNA, the CDR3 is TGCGCCAGCAGCCAAGGGGGTAGTCGGGAGCCCTACGAGCAGTACTTC.